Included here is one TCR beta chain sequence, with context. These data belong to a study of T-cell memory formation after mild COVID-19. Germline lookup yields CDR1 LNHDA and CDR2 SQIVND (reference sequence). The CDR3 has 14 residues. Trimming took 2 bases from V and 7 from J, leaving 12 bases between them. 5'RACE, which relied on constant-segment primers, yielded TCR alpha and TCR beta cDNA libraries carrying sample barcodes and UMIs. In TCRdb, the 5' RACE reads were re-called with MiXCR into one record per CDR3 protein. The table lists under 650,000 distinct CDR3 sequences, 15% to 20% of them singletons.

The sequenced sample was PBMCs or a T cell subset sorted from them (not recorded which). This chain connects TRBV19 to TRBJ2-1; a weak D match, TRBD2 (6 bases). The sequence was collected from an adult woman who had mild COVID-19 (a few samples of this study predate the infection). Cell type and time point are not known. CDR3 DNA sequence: TGTGCCAGTAGTATAACGGCCGCGGGGAATGAGCAGTTCTTC. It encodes CASSITAAGNEQFF.